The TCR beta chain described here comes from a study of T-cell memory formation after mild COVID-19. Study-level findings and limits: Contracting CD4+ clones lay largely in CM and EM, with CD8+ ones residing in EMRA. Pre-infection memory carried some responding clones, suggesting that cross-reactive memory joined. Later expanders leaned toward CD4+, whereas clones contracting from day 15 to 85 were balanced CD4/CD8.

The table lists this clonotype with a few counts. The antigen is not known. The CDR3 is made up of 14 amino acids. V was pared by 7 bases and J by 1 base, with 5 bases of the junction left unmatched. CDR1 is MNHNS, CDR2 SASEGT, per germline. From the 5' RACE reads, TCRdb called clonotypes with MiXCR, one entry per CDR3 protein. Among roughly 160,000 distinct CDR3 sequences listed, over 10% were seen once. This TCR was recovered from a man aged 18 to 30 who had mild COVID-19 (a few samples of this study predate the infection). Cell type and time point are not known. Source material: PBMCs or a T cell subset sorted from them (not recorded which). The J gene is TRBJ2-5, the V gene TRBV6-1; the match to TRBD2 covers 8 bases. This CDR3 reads CASIGGAFQETQYF. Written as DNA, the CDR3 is TGTGCCAGCATCGGGGGGGCCTTCCAAGAGACCCAGTACTTC.